This T cell receptor (beta chain) was found in a study of technical replicates of blood from a few donors. TCRdb keeps only in-frame clones here, not all; method: immunoSEQ multiplex PCR. The sample holds just over 95,000 clones; approximately 95% are singletons and the top ten take over 0.2%. With 4 bases clipped from V and 0 bases from J, the junction kept 3 bases outside the gene matches. CDR1 is KGHSH and CDR2 is LQKENI in the germline V gene. This CDR3 has 15 residues. Sequencing was performed on T cells isolated from PBMCs. J is TRBJ2-3 and V is TRBV18, with 8 bases identical to TRBD2. The TCR comes from a human donor in good health. CDR3 sequence: CASSLSGTSTDTQYF. CDR3 bases: TGTGCCAGCTCACTTAGCGGGACTAGCACAGATACGCAGTATTTT.